This T cell receptor (beta chain) was sequenced for a study of blood T cell repertoires in COVID-19. Produced via immunoSEQ multiplex PCR; TCRdb's table is partial and in-frame only. The sample records tens of thousands of clones, about four fifths being singletons. The germline CDR1 and CDR2 sequences are LNHDA and SQIVND (reference sequence). This CDR3 has 15 residues. Trimming took off 10 bases at V and 4 bases at J, with 20 bases between the two ends. Material for sequencing was peripheral blood. The genes are TRBV19 and TRBJ1-5; a weak D match, TRBD1 (5 bases). The source of this sequence is a man aged 65 to 79 with COVID-19, enrolled during active disease. This CDR3 is CATQVMGGSNQPQHF. The CDR3 nucleotides read TGTGCCACCCAAGTAATGGGGGGAAGTAATCAGCCCCAGCATTTT.